What follows is one T cell receptor (beta chain) and its context. The antigen is unknown. This may stem from a read error, because a much larger clone lies one nucleotide away. The source of the sample is a study of CD8+CD57+ T cells in acquired aplastic anemia. Across the study: When averaged, DNA from sorted CD4+ and CD8+ cells came to 3 to 3.5 ug. Study findings and constraints: No significant patient-versus-control difference appeared in CD8+ Simpson's diversity. Under 35 was the count of CD8+ CDR3 sequences that patients shared with controls.

It was genomic DNA that served as the template for profiling TCR beta VDJ and CDR3. TCRdb passed the reads through MiXCR, listing each CDR3 protein once. The data hold more than 100,000 distinct CDR3 sequences, with less than 45% observed a single time. In germline, CDR1 is DFQATT, CDR2 SNEGSKA (reference sequence). The CDR3 totals 12 residues. This receptor was identified in a human donor in good health, serving as a control. The chain couples TRBV20-1 to TRBJ1-5; D might be TRBD1 (6 bases). Input material: sorted CD4+, CD8+, or CD8+CD57+ T cells (not recorded which) from PBMCs. The CDR3 protein is CSAYRDNRPQHF. As DNA, the CDR3 is TGCAGTGCTTACAGGGACAATCGGCCCCAGCATTTT.